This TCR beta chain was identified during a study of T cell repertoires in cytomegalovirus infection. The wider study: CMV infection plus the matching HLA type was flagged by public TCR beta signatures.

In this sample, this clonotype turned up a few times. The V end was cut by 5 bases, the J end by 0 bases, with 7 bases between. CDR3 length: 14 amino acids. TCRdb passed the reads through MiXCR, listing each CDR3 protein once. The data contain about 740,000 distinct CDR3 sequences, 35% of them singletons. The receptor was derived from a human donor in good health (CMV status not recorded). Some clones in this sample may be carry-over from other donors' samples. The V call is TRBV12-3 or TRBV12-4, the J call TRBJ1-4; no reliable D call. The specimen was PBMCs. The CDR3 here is CASSPVTTNEKLFF. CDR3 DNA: TGTGCCAGCAGTCCAGTTACAACTAATGAAAAACTGTTTTTT.